These 27 T cell receptor beta chains came from one sample sequenced in a study of CD8+CD57+ T cells in acquired aplastic anemia. Genomic DNA templated the TCR beta VDJ and CDR3 profiling. MiXCR, applied by TCRdb to the reads, yields one record per CDR3 protein. The data hold roughly 280,000 distinct CDR3 sequences, with approximately 57% observed a single time. Patients sequenced had flow cytometry evidence of CD8+CD57+ cell expansion. Sequenced material: sorted CD4+, CD8+, or CD8+CD57+ T cells (not recorded which) from PBMCs. The source of these receptors is a human donor with aplastic anemia.

The chain carries TRBV7-6 and TRBJ2-2; 10 bases align to TRBD2. The length of the CDR3 is 18 residues. Trimming cost V 1 base and J 2 bases; bases outside gene matches: 7. The germline CDR1 and CDR2 sequences are SGHVS and FNYEAQ. CDR3 loop: CASSLVARTSGNTGELFF. CDR3 sequence (DNA): TGTGCCAGCAGCTTAGTAGCTCGGACTAGCGGTAACACCGGGGAGCTGTTTTTT.

This clonotype came up many times. J is TRBJ1-2 and V is TRBV19; 10 positions agree with TRBD1. This CDR3 is 14 amino acids long. With V trimmed by 7 bases and J by 5 bases, 7 bases remained unmatched. Germline loops: CDR1 LNHDA, CDR2 SQIVND (reference sequence). The CDR3 nucleotides read TGTGCCAGTACTCCGGGACAGGGGACTTATGGCTACACCTTC. It is translated as CASTPGQGTYGYTF. Full variable domain (outside the CDR3, taken from reference TRBV19 and TRBJ1-2): DGGITQSPKYLFRKEGQNVTLSCEQNLNHDAMYWYRQDPGQGLRLIYYSQIVNDFQKGDIAEGYSVSREKKESFPLTVTSAQKNPTAFYLCASTPGQGTYGYTFGSGTRLTVV.

CDR3: CSASQGVESYTF. DNA for the CDR3: TGCAGTGCATCACAGGGGGTTGAAAGCTACACCTTC. This chain uses TRBV20-1 with TRBJ1-2, with 8 bases fitting TRBD1. J was trimmed by 9 bases and V by 6 bases; bases with no gene match: 9. The CDR3 consists of 12 residues. Germline V gives CDR1 DFQATT, CDR2 SNEGSKA (reference sequence).

Turning to this clonotype: A clone one base away is much larger, so this may be a read error. This chain uses TRBV10-2 with TRBJ2-1; D unresolved. Germline CDR1 is WSHSY and CDR2 is SAAADI. The CDR3 runs 15 residues. CDR3 residues: CASSSVGNSYNEQFF. CDR3 DNA sequence: TGTGCCAGCAGTTCAGTAGGGAACTCCTACAATGAGCAGTTCTTC.

This clonotype was detected ten times or more. The chain couples TRBV20-1 to TRBJ2-7, with 10 bases identical to TRBD1. CDR1 and CDR2 from the germline V gene are DFQATT and SNEGSKA (reference sequence). The CDR3 length is 16 residues. J was trimmed by 5 bases and V by 6 bases; bases with no gene match: 16. CDR3 sequence (DNA): TGCAGTGCCGGAGCTCCCGGGACAGGGGTTTATGACGAGCAGTACTTC. Translated, it gives CSAGAPGTGVYDEQYF.

V gene TRBV4-1 combines with J gene TRBJ1-2, with a weak D call TRBD1 (5 bases). CDR1 MGHRA and CDR2 YSYEKL come from the germline V gene. With 2 bases removed from V and 1 base from J, the gap between germline ends came to 8 bases. The CDR3 loop spans 14 amino acids. The CDR3 nucleotides are TGCGCCAGCAGCCAAAGGGGAATTAACTATGGCTACACCTTC. Translated: CASSQRGINYGYTF.

This clonotype was observed once. A read error may account for a junction end that differs from germline. The chain is built from TRBV6-4 and TRBJ1-6, with a tentative D call TRBD1 (5 bases). The CDR3 totals 16 residues. The germline V gene encodes CDR1 MRHNA and CDR2 SNTAGT. The CDR3 region is CASTLTRTYYSSPLHF. CDR3 in DNA: TGTGCCAGCACTTTAACGCGGACATACTATAGTTCACCCCTCCACTTT.

This clonotype was seen repeatedly, ten times or more. This sequence joins TRBV12-3 or TRBV12-4 and TRBJ1-1; TRBD1 matches 7 bases. After removal of 5 bases from V and 4 bases from J, the junction contained 4 bases not matched to a gene. This CDR3 has 13 residues. DNA of the CDR3: TGTGCCAGCAGTACCCGACAGGGCACTGAAGCTTTCTTT. As protein: CASSTRQGTEAFF.

This clonotype was seen ten or more times. The chain combines TRBV10-3 with TRBJ2-1; 8 bases map to TRBD1. Germline V CDR1 and CDR2: ENHRY, SYGVKD. The CDR3 covers 15 residues. J was trimmed by 3 bases and V by 4 bases; bases with no gene match: 5. Here the CDR3 DNA reads TGTGCCATCAGTGGGGGACAGGATCTCTACAATGAGCAGTTCTTC. Residues: CAISGGQDLYNEQFF.

In its sample, this clonotype was seen many times. In DNA, the CDR3 is TGTGCCAGCAGTAACCCGACAGGCTACGAGCAGTACTTC. Translation: CASSNPTGYEQYF. The rearrangement joins TRBV6-6 to TRBJ2-7; a possible D gene is TRBD1 (6 bases). Trimming took 5 bases from V and 3 from J, leaving 11 bases between them. There are 13 residues in the CDR3. Germline loops: CDR1 MNHNY, CDR2 SVGAGI (reference sequence).

This clonotype was recorded many times. The chain carries TRBV5-1 and TRBJ2-1; the match to TRBD2 covers 9 bases. This CDR3 is built from 16 residues. CDR1 and CDR2 from the germline V gene are SGHRS and YFSETQ. The V and J ends lost 0 bases and 10 bases, in that order; junction bases with no gene match: 11. The CDR3 region has the DNA TGCGCCAGCAGCTTGGATCGGACAGGTAGCGGGGGAGAGCAGTTCTTC. It codes for CASSLDRTGSGGEQFF.

This clonotype was seen repeatedly, ten times or more. The V and J genes are TRBV6-5 and TRBJ1-6; D uncertain. V lost 4 bases, J lost 7 bases, and 20 bases lay in between. Germline loops: CDR1 MNHEY, CDR2 SVGAGI. The length of the CDR3 is 17 residues. The CDR3 nucleotides are TGTGCCAGCAGTTGCTCCCGACAAACAGTGAAGAATTCACCCCTCCACTTT. Translation: CASSCSRQTVKNSPLHF.

This clonotype was detected ten times or more. V is TRBV25-1 and J is TRBJ1-4; D call uncertain. The V end lost 3 bases, the J end lost 7 bases, and 9 bases lay between the germline ends. The germline CDR1 and CDR2 sequences are MGHDK and SYGVNS. This CDR3 comprises 13 residues. In DNA, the CDR3 is TGTGCCAGCAGTGACTACGGCGGTGAAAAACTGTTTTTT. Encoded protein: CASSDYGGEKLFF.

This clonotype was observed a handful of times. This chain links TRBV7-9 with TRBJ1-6; maybe TRBD1 (6 bases). Germline CDR1 and CDR2: SEHNR and FQNEAQ (reference sequence). The CDR3 runs to 15 residues. Trimming stripped 2 bases from V and 7 bases from J, with 12 bases between. CDR3 DNA: TGTGCCAGCAGCTTAAGTGAGACAGGAAATTCACCCCTCCACTTT. Encoded protein: CASSLSETGNSPLHF.

The chain is built from TRBV5-1 and TRBJ2-7; tentatively, D is TRBD1 (6 bases). The CDR3 spans 14 residues. CDR1 is SGHRS and CDR2 is YFSETQ in the germline V gene. The V end lost 4 bases, the J end lost 2 bases, and 13 bases lay between the germline ends. The CDR3: CASSLYRAPYEQYF. The CDR3 bases are TGCGCCAGCAGCCTCTACAGGGCTCCCTACGAGCAGTACTTC.

On this clonotype itself: This CDR3 is missing its conserved last phenylalanine or tryptophan, likely due to a read error. It is unclear where the CDR3 begins or ends on the DNA, so no DNA is shown, and the CDR3 is as TCRdb lists it. The chain combines TRBV7-6 with TRBJ2-7; TRBD1, the D gene given by the table, was not confirmed from the DNA. The CDR3 length equals 14 residues, ends included. Germline CDR1 SGHVS, CDR2 FNYEAQ. This CDR3 reads CASSPVGGARWRYL.

This clonotype was counted many times. The chain couples TRBV2 to TRBJ1-2, with 7 positions matching TRBD1. The V segment lost 5 bases and the J segment 4 bases; nucleotides outside the gene matches: 7. Germline lookup yields CDR1 SNHLY and CDR2 FYNNEI. This CDR3 comprises 14 residues. CDR3 DNA sequence: TGTGCCAGCAGTACCGGACAGGCTATCTATGGCTACACCTTC. Its protein product is CASSTGQAIYGYTF.

The rearrangement uses TRBV20-1 and TRBJ2-7; 9 nucleotides agree with TRBD1. From germline, CDR1 is DFQATT and CDR2 SNEGSKA (reference sequence). The junction had 7 bases not matched to a gene; V was cut back by 5 bases and J by 2 bases. This CDR3 is 14 amino acids long. The CDR3 here is CSALRDRDPYEQYF. The CDR3 nucleotides read TGCAGTGCTCTCCGGGACAGGGACCCCTACGAGCAGTACTTC.

This clonotype has a count of ten or more. V usage is TRBV10-3 and J usage is TRBJ1-1, with 8 bases matching TRBD1. With 6 bases clipped from V and 4 bases from J, the junction kept 7 bases outside the gene matches. Germline V lookup: CDR1 ENHRY, CDR2 SYGVKD. This CDR3 comprises 14 residues. The CDR3 is CAIRGQGLGTEAFF. CDR3 in DNA: TGTGCCATCAGAGGACAGGGATTGGGCACTGAAGCTTTCTTT.

This clonotype was observed many times. V is TRBV12-3 or TRBV12-4 and J is TRBJ1-6, with 12 bases that match TRBD1. V trimming: 6 bases; J trimming: 9 bases; junction bases outside the gene matches: 6. The CDR3 totals 15 residues. The CDR3 DNA follows: TGTGCCAGCAGCATGGGACAGGGGGCAGGTTCACCCCTCCACTTT. Translated: CASSMGQGAGSPLHF.

This clonotype showed up just once. The chain recombines TRBV7-9 with TRBJ2-6; D ambiguous. There are 19 residues in the CDR3. From germline, CDR1 is SEHNR and CDR2 FQNEAQ (reference sequence). The V end lost 4 bases, the J end lost 0 bases, and 19 bases lay between the germline ends. The CDR3 protein is CASSSAVPGLCSGANVLTF. Here the CDR3 DNA reads TGTGCCAGCAGCTCAGCAGTCCCCGGGCTGTGCTCTGGGGCCAACGTCCTGACTTTC.

The chain couples TRBV5-1 to TRBJ2-2; 9 bases are shared with TRBD1. The ends lost 0 bases at V and 4 bases at J; junction bases unmatched: 4. Germline CDR1 is SGHRS and CDR2 is YFSETQ. This CDR3 has 16 residues. CDR3 residues: CASSLARTGVTGELFF. The CDR3 nucleotides are TGCGCCAGCAGCTTGGCCCGGACAGGGGTCACCGGGGAGCTGTTTTTT.

With respect to this clonotype: A much larger clone differs from this one at a single base, so this may be a read error. The rearrangement links TRBV7-9 to TRBJ1-1; perhaps TRBD1 as D (5 bases). The germline CDR1 and CDR2 sequences are SEHNR and FQNEAQ (reference sequence). Trimming cost V 1 base and J 7 bases, with 19 bases left between them. The CDR3 extends over 16 amino acids. The CDR3 DNA reads as TGTGCCAGCAGCTTAGGCGGGCAGATGATGGACATTGAAGCTTTCTTT. Its protein is CASSLGGQMMDIEAFF.

This chain joins TRBV20-1 and TRBJ2-3; D might be TRBD1 (6 bases). The V end was cut by 5 bases, the J end by 5 bases, with 20 bases between. Germline V CDR1 and CDR2: DFQATT, SNEGSKA (reference sequence). The length of the CDR3 is 15 residues. The CDR3 is CSALSGAPAQDTQYF. In nucleotides, the CDR3 is TGCAGTGCTTTATCAGGGGCTCCCGCACAAGATACGCAGTATTTT.

The chain combines TRBV7-9 with TRBJ2-7; D gene ambiguous. V was shortened by 5 bases and J by 5 bases, with 22 bases between the two germline ends. This CDR3 region has 16 residues. Germline values: CDR1 SEHNR, CDR2 FQNEAQ (reference sequence). CDR3 nucleotide sequence: TGTGCCAGCAGCCCCAAAACTCCGGCTGCCCCCCACGAGCAGTACTTC. This codes for CASSPKTPAAPHEQYF. The complete variable domain, with remaining parts taken from reference TRBV7-9 and TRBJ2-7, reads DTGVSQNPRHKITKRGQNVTFRCDPISEHNRLYWYRQTLGQGPEFLTYFQNEAQLEKSRLLSDRFSAERPKGSFSTLEIQRTEQGDSAMYLCASSPKTPAAPHEQYFGPGTRLTVT.

The rearrangement joins TRBV10-2 to TRBJ1-5; a weak D match, TRBD1 (6 bases). Germline V gene data show CDR1 as WSHSY and CDR2 as SAAADI. V dropped 2 bases and J dropped 6 bases, with 17 bases sitting between them. The CDR3 extends over 16 amino acids. CDR3 in amino acids: CASSERLWGAGQPQHF. CDR3 in DNA: TGCGCCAGCAGTGAGAGGTTGTGGGGGGCCGGTCAGCCCCAGCATTTT.

At least ten counts were recorded for this clonotype. This chain joins TRBV24-1 and TRBJ2-3; 14 nucleotides match TRBD2. From germline, CDR1 is KGHDR and CDR2 SFDVKD. Germline trimming cut 5 bases from V and 6 bases from J; bases unmatched to any gene: 6. The CDR3 covers 16 residues. The CDR3 nucleotides read TGTGCCACCAGTGGACAGACTAGCGGGGGGGCCGATACGCAGTATTTT. Its protein is CATSGQTSGGADTQYF.